Listed below are T cell receptor beta chains from one sample, sequenced in a study of T cells in tumors after PD-1 blockade. The repertoire was sequenced with immunoSEQ multiplex PCR; TCRdb's copy has only in-frame clones and lacks some. The sample records roughly 48,000 clones, roughly 80% being singletons. This specimen was PBMCs, taken before anti-PD-1 treatment. The receptors here all came from a human donor with basal cell carcinoma. CDR3s include the opening cysteine and the closing phenylalanine or tryptophan. A D gene is named only where the DNA matches it firmly. Some rows mark clone size as missing; the rest say once, few, many or name a class of expanded clone.

J: TRBJ2-6
D: NA
V: TRBV4-2
size: few
length: 17
DNA: TGTGCCAGCAGCCAGCAAGGTCAGGGGACTGGGGCCAACGTCCTGACTTTC
CDR3: CASSQQGQGTGANVLTF

J: TRBJ2-7
D: TRBD2
V: TRBV15
size: NA
length: 15
DNA: TGTGCCACCAGCAGAGGGGGACTAGCGGTCTACGAGCAGTACTTC
CDR3: CATSRGGLAVYEQYF

J: TRBJ1-6
D: TRBD1
V: TRBV6-5
size: few
length: 15
DNA: TGTGCCAGCCAAATTACTGGACAGGGAAATTCACCCCTCCACTTT
CDR3: CASQITGQGNSPLHF

J: TRBJ2-5
D: NA
V: TRBV5-1
size: once
length: 16
DNA: TGCGCCAGCAGCCCTCGAGAGGGAGGACACCAAGAGACCCAGTACTTC
CDR3: CASSPREGGHQETQYF

J: TRBJ1-3
D: TRBD1
V: TRBV5-4
size: NA
length: 18
DNA: TGTGCCAGCAGCTTGGATCCGGGACAGGGTGGGTCTGGAAACACCATATATTTT
CDR3: CASSLDPGQGGSGNTIYF

J: TRBJ2-4
D: TRBD1
V: TRBV5-6
size: NA
length: 15
DNA: TGTGCCAGCAGCTCGGGACAGTTTGCCAAAAACATTCAGTACTTC
CDR3: CASSSGQFAKNIQYF

J: TRBJ2-5
D: TRBD1
V: TRBV30
size: NA
length: 14
DNA: TGTGCCTGGAGTAGGGGACAGTACCAAGAGACCCAGTACTTC
CDR3: CAWSRGQYQETQYF

J: TRBJ1-4
D: TRBD1
V: TRBV5-1
size: NA
length: 15
DNA: TGCGCCAGCAGCTGGGGGGACAGAGGAAATGAAAAACTGTTTTTT
CDR3: CASSWGDRGNEKLFF

J: TRBJ1-1
D: TRBD1
V: TRBV3-1/TRBV3-2
size: NA
length: 15
DNA: TGTGCCAGCAGCCGGACAGGGGGGGTGAACACTGAAGCTTTCTTT
CDR3: CASSRTGGVNTEAFF

J: TRBJ1-1
D: NA
V: TRBV30
size: NA
length: 13
DNA: TGTGCCTGGAGAGCGAACCTACCGACAGAAGCTTTCTTT
CDR3: CAWRANLPTEAFF

J: TRBJ2-1
D: TRBD2
V: TRBV30
size: NA
length: 16
DNA: TGTGCCTGGAGTGTACCTCGGGGGGGCCCCGACAATGAGCAGTTCTTC
CDR3: CAWSVPRGGPDNEQFF

J: TRBJ2-7
D: NA
V: TRBV5-5
size: NA
length: 12
DNA: TGTGCCAGCAGCTTGGTTGGGGGCGAGCAGTACTTC
CDR3: CASSLVGGEQYF

J: TRBJ1-5
D: TRBD1
V: TRBV30
size: NA
length: 13
DNA: TGTGCCTGGAGTTCAGGGGGTTCCCAGCCCCAGCATTTT
CDR3: CAWSSGGSQPQHF

J: TRBJ2-5
D: TRBD1
V: TRBV19
size: NA
length: 13
DNA: TGTGCCAGTAGTTTAGGGGGCGTAGAGACCCAGTACTTC
CDR3: CASSLGGVETQYF

J: TRBJ1-1
D: NA
V: TRBV9
size: NA
length: 12
DNA: TGTGCCAGCAGCGGAAGGGACACTGAAGCTTTCTTT
CDR3: CASSGRDTEAFF

J: TRBJ2-1
D: NA
V: TRBV10-3
size: NA
length: 18
DNA: TGTGCCATCAACCCTATACCTTTAAAGTCGAGCTCCTACAATGAGCAGTTCTTC
CDR3: CAINPIPLKSSSYNEQFF

J: TRBJ1-1
D: NA
V: TRBV7-9
size: NA
length: 15
DNA: TGTGCCAGCAGCTTAGCGCTGGGGCGCTTAACTGAAGCTTTCTTT
CDR3: CASSLALGRLTEAFF

J: TRBJ1-2
D: TRBD1
V: TRBV13
size: NA
length: 16
DNA: TGTGCCAGCAGCGAAAGAGGGGACAGGGGCAACTATGGCTACACCTTC
CDR3: CASSERGDRGNYGYTF

J: TRBJ1-2
D: NA
V: TRBV6-2/TRBV6-3
size: NA
length: 13
DNA: TGTGCCAGCAGTTTAGCAGCAAACTATGGCTACACCTTC
CDR3: CASSLAANYGYTF

J: TRBJ1-5
D: TRBD1
V: TRBV28
size: NA
length: 15
DNA: TGTGCCAGCAGGGGAACGGGACAGGGGCGGCAGCCCCAGCATTTT
CDR3: CASRGTGQGRQPQHF

J: TRBJ1-1
D: NA
V: TRBV5-1
size: NA
length: 15
DNA: TGCGCCAGCAGCGCAGGGGACATACCGAACACTGAAGCTTTCTTT
CDR3: CASSAGDIPNTEAFF

J: TRBJ2-6
D: NA
V: TRBV30
size: NA
length: 12
DNA: TGTGCCTGGGCCTCTGGGGCCAACGTCCTGACTTTC
CDR3: CAWASGANVLTF

J: TRBJ1-2
D: NA
V: TRBV7-9
size: NA
length: 15
DNA: TGTGCCAGCAGCCCAGCCTTTATAGAAAACTATGGCTACACCTTC
CDR3: CASSPAFIENYGYTF

J: TRBJ2-3
D: TRBD2
V: TRBV6-6
size: NA
length: 16
DNA: TGTGCCAGCAGTTACGGTAGCGGGCTTTTCACAGATACGCAGTATTTT
CDR3: CASSYGSGLFTDTQYF

J: TRBJ1-4
D: TRBD1
V: TRBV5-4
size: NA
length: 17
DNA: TGTGCCAGCAGCACCCTCCCTCGGGGACAGGGGGCGTCAGAACTGTTTTTT
CDR3: CASSTLPRGQGASELFF

J: TRBJ2-3
D: NA
V: TRBV6-6
size: NA
length: 15
DNA: TGTGCCAGCAGTTACGCACAGGGATACACAGATACGCAGTATTTT
CDR3: CASSYAQGYTDTQYF